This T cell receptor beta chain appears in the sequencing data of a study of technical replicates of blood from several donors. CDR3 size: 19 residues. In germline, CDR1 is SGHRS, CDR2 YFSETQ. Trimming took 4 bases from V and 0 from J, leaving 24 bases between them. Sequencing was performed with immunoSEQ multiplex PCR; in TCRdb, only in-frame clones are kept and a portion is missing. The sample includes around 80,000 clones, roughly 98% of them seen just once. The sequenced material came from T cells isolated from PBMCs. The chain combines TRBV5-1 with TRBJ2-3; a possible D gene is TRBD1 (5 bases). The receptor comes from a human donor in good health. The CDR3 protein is CASSESRVLSKSSTDTQYF. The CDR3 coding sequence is TGCGCCAGCAGCGAAAGCAGGGTACTATCAAAGTCTAGCACAGATACGCAGTATTTT. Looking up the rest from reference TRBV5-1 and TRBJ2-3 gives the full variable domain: KAGVTQTPRYLIKTRGQQVTLSCSPISGHRSVSWYQQTPGQGLQFLFEYFSETQRNKGNFPGRFSGRQFSNSRSEMNVSTLELGDSALYLCASSESRVLSKSSTDTQYFGPGTRLTVL.